This T cell receptor (beta chain) was documented in a study of T cell responses to AZD1222 COVID-19 vaccine. Clones were sequenced by immunoSEQ multiplex PCR, and TCRdb holds only the in-frame ones, with some missing. The sample lists 200,000 or so clones, 85% to 95% occurring once. Germline CDR1 is MNHEY and CDR2 is SMNVEV (reference sequence). The V end lost 2 bases, the J end lost 1 base, and 6 bases lay between the germline ends. The CDR3 covers 14 residues. The TCR was taken from an adult who received the AZD1222 COVID-19 vaccine. The specimen was peripheral blood, collected 28 days after the second AZD1222 dose. V gene TRBV27 combines with J gene TRBJ2-1, with a possible D match to TRBD1 (5 bases). CDR3 amino acids: CASSLRGSYNEQFF. The CDR3 region has the DNA TGTGCCAGCAGTTTAAGGGGATCCTACAATGAGCAGTTCTTC.